This T cell receptor (beta chain) comes out of a study of T cell repertoires in cytomegalovirus infection. Background on the study: Indications came from public TCR beta signatures; they pointed to CMV infection and to a matching HLA type. General observations from the study: Ex vivo, HLA-C-restricted CMV-specific TCR beta clonotypes prevailed over the rest of the response.

Germline V gives CDR1 MNHEY, CDR2 SVGAGI. This CDR3 has 17 amino acids. V lost 0 bases, J lost 5 bases, and 9 bases stayed unmatched. TCRdb reanalysed the reads using MiXCR and keeps one entry per CDR3 protein. The table lists about 830,000 distinct CDR3 sequences, 30% to 35% of them singletons. This clonotype was seen more than once but under ten times. Its antigen remains unidentified. The chain is built from TRBV6-5 and TRBJ2-3; 9 bases align to TRBD1. This sequence originates from a human donor in good health (CMV status not recorded). Some clones in this sample may be carry-over from other donors' samples. The sample was cultured CD8+ T cells from PBMCs, taken from culture after CMV antigen stimulation. CDR3 in amino acids: CASSYSFTGGEGDTQYF. The DNA of the CDR3 is TGTGCCAGCAGTTACTCTTTTACAGGGGGCGAAGGAGATACGCAGTATTTT.